This record concerns one T cell receptor (beta chain) sequence. Which antigen it targets is not known. No base quality values were provided; no much bigger clone lies one nucleotide off. Flow cytometry had shown CD8+CD57+ cell expansion in the patients selected for sequencing. Severe acquired aplastic anemia was diagnosed in all patients according to International Study of Aplastic Anemia and Agranulocytosis and Camitta criteria. No therapy had been received by the patients at the time of blood sampling. In this study, sorted CD4+ and CD8+ T cells from the blood of healthy subjects and of severe aplastic anemia patients had their TCR repertoires deep-sequenced. Patients were enrolled under clinicaltrials.gov protocols 00001620, 01623167, 00001397, 00071045, 00081523 and 00961064 in the USA. Ficoll-Paque density gradient centrifugation was used to isolate peripheral blood mononuclear cells. Before DNA extraction, CD4+ and CD8+ T cells were sorted with FACS or magnetic beads.

V and J lose 10 bases and 6 bases, and a span of 19 bases separates them. Looking up the germline V gene (reference sequence) yields CDR1 SEHNR and CDR2 FQNEAQ. The CDR3 has 13 amino acids, counting the end cysteine and phenylalanine. The entry retains the CDR3 DNA only, 39 bases that are in frame from base 1. This specimen belongs to a study of CD8+CD57+ T cells in acquired aplastic anemia (dated by TCRdb to between 2018 and 2020). Background for the entire study: DNA extracted from sorted CD4+ and CD8+ cells had a mean of roughly 3 ug, with a range of roughly 0.2 to 27.4 ug. CD8+CD57+ expansion was defined as a frequency above the mean frequency observed in healthy subjects.

Points the paper makes about the study in general: No significant difference in CD8+ Simpson's diversity was found between patients and healthy controls (P=0.060). Although roughly 29 CD8+ CDR3 sequences were shared by patients and controls, these sequences appeared highly expressed in patients and within the immunodominant clones of patients.

Profiling of TCR beta VDJ combinations and CDR3 sequences used genomic DNA as the template. An Illumina HiSeq 2000 was used for TCR repertoire sequencing. Processing in the source paper ran as follows. Repertoires were assessed using TRBV/TRBJ rearrangement plots, CDR3 size and DJ length profiles, and Simpson's diversity index. Whichever DNA sequence was most abundant in the deep sequencing data was defined as the immunodominant clone. CDR3 amino acid sequences were screened for sharing across subjects and were compared with published repertoires and the VDJdb database. TCRdb trimmed public reads at Q25 via fastp, called clones via MiXCR and kept in-frame beta chains. CDR3 protein duplicates are merged, each entry listing the most common genes and DNA. Clone size and V and J calls follow TCRdb, not the original study. The sample yields about 260,000 distinct CDR3 sequences; 82% were counted once. Roughly two fifths of the sample is taken by the ten largest.

Sequences were obtained from sorted CD4+, CD8+, or CD8+CD57+ T cells (not recorded which) from PBMCs. The chain uses TRBV7-9 and TRBJ2-7; a tentative D call is TRBD2 (7 bases match). This receptor was obtained from a human donor with aplastic anemia. The DNA reads as follows: TGTGCCACCAGATTCAGGGGAGGGCGCGAGCAGTACTTC. Its product reads: CATRFRGGREQYF.